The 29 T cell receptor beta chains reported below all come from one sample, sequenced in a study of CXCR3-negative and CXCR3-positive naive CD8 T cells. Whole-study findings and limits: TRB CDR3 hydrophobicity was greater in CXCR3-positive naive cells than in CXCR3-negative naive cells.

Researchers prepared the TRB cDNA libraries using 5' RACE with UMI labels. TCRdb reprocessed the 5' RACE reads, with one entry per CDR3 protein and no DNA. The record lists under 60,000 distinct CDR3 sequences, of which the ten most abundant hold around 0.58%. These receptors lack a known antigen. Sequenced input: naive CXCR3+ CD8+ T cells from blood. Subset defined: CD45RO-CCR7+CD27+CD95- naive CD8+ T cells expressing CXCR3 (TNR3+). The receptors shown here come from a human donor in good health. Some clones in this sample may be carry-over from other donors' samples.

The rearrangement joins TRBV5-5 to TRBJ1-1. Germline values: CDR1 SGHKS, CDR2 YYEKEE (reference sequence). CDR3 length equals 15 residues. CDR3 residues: CASSFPMGGITEAFF.

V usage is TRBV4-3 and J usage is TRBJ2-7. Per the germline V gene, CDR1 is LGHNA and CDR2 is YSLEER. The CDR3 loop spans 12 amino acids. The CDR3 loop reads CASSQDSAQQYF.

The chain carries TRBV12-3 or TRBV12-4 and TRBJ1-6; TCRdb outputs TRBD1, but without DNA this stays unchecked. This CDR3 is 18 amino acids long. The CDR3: CASSLEFRGRYFNSPLHF.

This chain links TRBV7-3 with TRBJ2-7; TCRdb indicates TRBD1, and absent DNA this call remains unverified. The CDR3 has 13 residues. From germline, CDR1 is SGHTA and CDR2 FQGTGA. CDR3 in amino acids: CASSYGAGYEQYF.

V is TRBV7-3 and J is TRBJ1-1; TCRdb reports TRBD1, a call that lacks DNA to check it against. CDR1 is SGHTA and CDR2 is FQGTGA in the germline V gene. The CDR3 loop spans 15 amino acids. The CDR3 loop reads CASSLMVAALSEAFF. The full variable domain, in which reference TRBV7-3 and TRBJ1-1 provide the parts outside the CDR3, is GAGVSQTPSNKVTEKGKYVELRCDPISGHTALYWYRQSLGQGPEFLIYFQGTGAADDSGLPNDRFFAVRPEGSVSTLKIQRTERGDSAVYLCASSLMVAALSEAFFGQGTRLTVV.

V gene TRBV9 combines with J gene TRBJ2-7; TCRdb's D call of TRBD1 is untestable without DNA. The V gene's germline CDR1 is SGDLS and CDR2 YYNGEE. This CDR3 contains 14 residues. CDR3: CASSVTGVSYEQYF.

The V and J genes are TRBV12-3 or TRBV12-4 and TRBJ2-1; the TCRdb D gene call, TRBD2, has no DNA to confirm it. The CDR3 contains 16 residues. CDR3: CASSARQSRPYSEQFF.

CDR3 region: CASSSKPGQGSEEQFF. The rearrangement links TRBV5-1 to TRBJ2-1; the TRBD1 assignment by TCRdb is unverifiable without DNA. Germline V CDR1 and CDR2: SGHRS, YFSETQ. The CDR3 covers 16 residues.

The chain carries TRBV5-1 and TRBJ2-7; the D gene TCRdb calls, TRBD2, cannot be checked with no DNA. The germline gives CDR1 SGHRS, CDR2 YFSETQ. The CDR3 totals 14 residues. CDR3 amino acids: CASSLGTSGTEQYF.

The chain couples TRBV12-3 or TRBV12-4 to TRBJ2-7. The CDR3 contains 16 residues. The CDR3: CASSLSGPKTSYEQYF.

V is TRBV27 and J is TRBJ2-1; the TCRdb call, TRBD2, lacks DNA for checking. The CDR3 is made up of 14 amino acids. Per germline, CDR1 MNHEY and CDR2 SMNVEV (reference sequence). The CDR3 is CASSLASVNNEQFF.

CDR3 sequence reads: CASTGTESYEQYF. The chain carries TRBV28 and TRBJ2-7; TCRdb proposes TRBD1, but this gene call is untestable without DNA. Germline V gives CDR1 MDHEN, CDR2 SYDVKM. This CDR3 spans 13 amino acids.

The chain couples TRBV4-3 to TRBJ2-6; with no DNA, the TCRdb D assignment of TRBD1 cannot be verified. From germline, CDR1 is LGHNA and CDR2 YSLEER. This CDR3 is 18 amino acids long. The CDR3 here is CASSQEDRGRSGANVLTF.

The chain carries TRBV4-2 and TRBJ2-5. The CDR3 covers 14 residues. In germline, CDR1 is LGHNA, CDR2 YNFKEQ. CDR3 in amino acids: CASSQDPVPETQYF.

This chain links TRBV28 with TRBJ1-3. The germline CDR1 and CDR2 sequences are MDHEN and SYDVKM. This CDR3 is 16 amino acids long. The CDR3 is CASSFDGPEAGNTIYF.

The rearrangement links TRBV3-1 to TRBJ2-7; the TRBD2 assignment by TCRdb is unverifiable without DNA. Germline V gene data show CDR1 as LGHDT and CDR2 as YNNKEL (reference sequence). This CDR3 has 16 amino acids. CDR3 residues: CASSQDYPGLVYEQYF.

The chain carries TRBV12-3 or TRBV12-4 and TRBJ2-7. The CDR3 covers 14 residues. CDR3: CASSFLGYLGEQYF.

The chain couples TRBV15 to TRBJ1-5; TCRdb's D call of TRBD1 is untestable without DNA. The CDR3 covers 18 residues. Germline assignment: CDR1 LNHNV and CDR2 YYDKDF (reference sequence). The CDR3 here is CATSRENQGAYSNQPQHF.

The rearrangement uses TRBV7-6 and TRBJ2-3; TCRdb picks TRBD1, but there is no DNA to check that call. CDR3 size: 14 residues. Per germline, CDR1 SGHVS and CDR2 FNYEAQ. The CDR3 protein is CASSLLGGTDTQYF.

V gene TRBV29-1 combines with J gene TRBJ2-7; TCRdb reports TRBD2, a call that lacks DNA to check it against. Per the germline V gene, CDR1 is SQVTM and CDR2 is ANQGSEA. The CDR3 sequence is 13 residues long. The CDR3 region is CSVGRESAYEQYF.

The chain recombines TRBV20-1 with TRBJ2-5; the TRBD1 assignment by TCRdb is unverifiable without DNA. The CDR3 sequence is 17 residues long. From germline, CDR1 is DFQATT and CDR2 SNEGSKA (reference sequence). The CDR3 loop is CSARDWGGQALQETQYF.

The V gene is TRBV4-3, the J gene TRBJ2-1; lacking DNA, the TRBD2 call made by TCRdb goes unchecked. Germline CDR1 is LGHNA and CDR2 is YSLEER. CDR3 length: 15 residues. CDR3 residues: CASSRGSQVSREQFF.

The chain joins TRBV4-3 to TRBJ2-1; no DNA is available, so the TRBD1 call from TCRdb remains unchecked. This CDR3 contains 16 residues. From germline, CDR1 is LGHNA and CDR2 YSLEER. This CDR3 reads CASSQEGQGSYNEQFF.

This CDR3 reads CASSLLGSGQPQHF. V is TRBV5-4 and J is TRBJ1-5. The CDR3 runs 14 residues. Germline-derived CDR1 and CDR2 are SGHNT and YYREEE (reference sequence).

The CDR3 protein is CASSPPPGTYEQYF. The chain employs TRBV12-3 or TRBV12-4 and TRBJ2-7; TCRdb's D gene call, TRBD1, goes unchecked for lack of DNA. This CDR3 has 14 residues.

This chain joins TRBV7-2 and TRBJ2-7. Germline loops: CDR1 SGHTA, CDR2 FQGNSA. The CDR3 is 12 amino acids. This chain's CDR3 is CASSLVALEQYF.

The CDR3 here is CASSVAARLETQYF. The chain employs TRBV9 and TRBJ2-5. This CDR3 is built from 14 residues. Germline V gene data show CDR1 as SGDLS and CDR2 as YYNGEE.

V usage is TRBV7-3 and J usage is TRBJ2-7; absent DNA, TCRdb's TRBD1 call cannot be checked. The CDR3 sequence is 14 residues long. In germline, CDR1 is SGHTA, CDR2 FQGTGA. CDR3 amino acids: CASSPGQGVREQYF.

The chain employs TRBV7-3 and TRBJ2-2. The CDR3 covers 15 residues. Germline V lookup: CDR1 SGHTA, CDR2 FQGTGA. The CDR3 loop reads CASRETSDFTVELFF. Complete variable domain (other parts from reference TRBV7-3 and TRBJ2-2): GAGVSQTPSNKVTEKGKYVELRCDPISGHTALYWYRQSLGQGPEFLIYFQGTGAADDSGLPNDRFFAVRPEGSVSTLKIQRTERGDSAVYLCASRETSDFTVELFFGEGSRLTVL.